These 25 T cell receptor beta chains came from one sample sequenced in a study of cytomegalovirus exposure and HLA in healthy donors. PCR involved 60 Vbeta and 13 Jbeta primers. Sequencing used immunoSEQ multiplex PCR; TCRdb keeps in-frame clones, though not all of them. This table has 130,000 to 150,000 clones, over 60% appearing once. What was sequenced was PBMCs. Receptors were obtained from a woman aged 50 to 65 in good health and CMV-seronegative.

The chain uses TRBV11-2 and TRBJ2-3; TRBD2 might be the D (5 bases). The V gene lost 3 bases and the J gene lost 1 base, with 8 bases spanning the gap. Germline-derived CDR1 and CDR2 are SGHAT and FQNNGV. CDR3 size: 14 residues. The CDR3 here is CASSLDSRTDTQYF. For the CDR3, the DNA is TGTGCCAGCAGCTTGGACTCCCGCACAGATACGCAGTATTTT.

V usage is TRBV27 and J usage is TRBJ2-1; D might be TRBD2 (5 bases). Deletions cut 6 bases from V and 8 bases from J, with 17 bases between. Germline CDR1 is MNHEY and CDR2 is SMNVEV (reference sequence). The CDR3 totals 14 residues. The CDR3 sequence is CASSPGSQLHEQFF. The CDR3 DNA sequence: TGTGCCAGCAGCCCGGGATCCCAGCTCCATGAGCAGTTCTTC.

This clone was seen just once. CDR3 amino acids: CASSWRGDSYNEQFF. CDR3 nucleotides: TGTGCCAGCTCCTGGAGGGGGGACAGCTACAATGAGCAGTTCTTC. J is TRBJ2-1 and V is TRBV18, with D maybe TRBD1 (7 bases). The germline V and J ends were trimmed by 6 bases and 3 bases, with 15 bases remaining between them. Germline CDR1 reads KGHSH; CDR2 reads LQKENI. This CDR3 has 15 amino acids.

The chain links TRBV5-1 to TRBJ1-4; 7 bases line up with TRBD1. Looked up from germline, CDR1 is SGHRS and CDR2 is YFSETQ. The CDR3 runs to 15 residues. The ends lost 4 bases at V and 3 bases at J; junction bases unmatched: 6. The CDR3 bases are TGCGCCAGCAGCCAGAGACAGGGTTCTAATGAAAAACTGTTTTTT. Its protein is CASSQRQGSNEKLFF.

This chain connects TRBV19 to TRBJ1-5, with D unclear. V gave up 5 bases and J gave up 0 bases, with 2 bases separating them. CDR1 and CDR2 from the germline V gene are LNHDA and SQIVND (reference sequence). This CDR3 contains 12 residues. CDR3 region: CASSLSNQPQHF. The CDR3 DNA is TGTGCCAGTAGTCTTAGCAATCAGCCCCAGCATTTT.

J is TRBJ1-2 and V is TRBV7-3; TRBD1 matches at 10 bases. The V gene end was trimmed by 5 bases and the J gene end by 4 bases; junction bases not matched to a gene: 13. Per the germline V gene, CDR1 is SGHTA and CDR2 is FQGTGA. This CDR3 comprises 17 residues. CDR3 loop: CASSLVRDRGKSYGYTF. In DNA form, the CDR3 reads TGTGCCAGCAGCCTAGTCCGGGACAGGGGAAAAAGCTATGGCTACACCTTC.

The V and J genes are TRBV5-1 and TRBJ1-1, with 8 bases identical to TRBD1. Germline V gene lookup returns CDR1 SGHRS and CDR2 YFSETQ. The ends lost 0 bases at V and 5 bases at J; junction bases unmatched: 6. This CDR3 spans 15 amino acids. Written as DNA, the CDR3 is TGCGCCAGCAGCTTGGGGGCCGGGACAGGAACTGAAGCTTTCTTT. It translates to CASSLGAGTGTEAFF.

This sequence joins TRBV19 and TRBJ1-1, with 8 nucleotides matching TRBD1. This CDR3 has 14 residues. Germline V gene data show CDR1 as LNHDA and CDR2 as SQIVND (reference sequence). The ends lost 6 bases at V and 6 bases at J; junction bases unmatched: 9. The CDR3 DNA is TGTGCCAGTAGCCCGTGGGACAGGAGGGCTGAAGCTTTCTTT. Its protein is CASSPWDRRAEAFF.

The V gene is TRBV15, the J gene TRBJ2-7; 10 bases agree with TRBD2. This CDR3 is 15 amino acids long. The germline V gene has CDR1 LNHNV and CDR2 YYDKDF (reference sequence). V was clipped by 5 bases and J by 2 bases; unmatched bases: 6. The CDR3 bases are TGTGCCACCAGCGGGGGACTAGCGAATACCTACGAGCAGTACTTC. This translates into CATSGGLANTYEQYF.

The V call is TRBV7-2, the J call TRBJ1-1, with TRBD1 matching over 10 bases. With 5 bases clipped from V and 4 bases from J, the junction kept 4 bases outside the gene matches. The CDR3 covers 14 residues. Germline V gene lookup returns CDR1 SGHTA and CDR2 FQGNSA. CDR3 DNA sequence: TGTGCCAGCAGCGACAGGGGGCGGGCCACTGAAGCTTTCTTT. It codes for CASSDRGRATEAFF. The full variable domain, its missing parts supplied by reference TRBV7-2 and TRBJ1-1, is GAGVSQSPSNKVTEKGKDVELRCDPISGHTALYWYRQSLGQGLEFLIYFQGNSAPDKSGLPSDRFSAERTGGSVSTLTIQRTQQEDSAVYLCASSDRGRATEAFFGQGTRLTVV.

V usage is TRBV6-1 and J usage is TRBJ1-6; possible D gene TRBD1, 5 bases. CDR1 and CDR2 (germline): MNHNS, SASEGT. Trimming took 6 bases from V and 4 from J, leaving 13 bases between them. This CDR3 comprises 15 residues. Here the CDR3 reads CASSAGPNYNSPLHF. CDR3 bases: TGTGCCAGCAGCGCAGGGCCCAATTATAATTCACCCCTCCACTTT.

The rearrangement joins TRBV14 to TRBJ1-6; 7 bases are shared with TRBD1. The germline V gene encodes CDR1 SGHDN and CDR2 FVKESK. The junction had 13 bases not matched to a gene; V was cut back by 5 bases and J by 9 bases. The CDR3 consists of 16 residues. The CDR3 is CASSSRTGRRFSPLHF. CDR3 DNA sequence: TGTGCCAGCAGCTCCAGGACAGGACGGAGGTTTTCACCCCTCCACTTT.

The chain carries TRBV6-6 and TRBJ2-3, with D tentatively TRBD2 (5 bases). The V and J ends lost 7 bases and 2 bases respectively, with 13 bases between them. The CDR3 is 14 residues long. Germline V gene lookup returns CDR1 MNHNY and CDR2 SVGAGI (reference sequence). The CDR3 nucleotides are TGTGCCAGCACCTCGAGCGGATCCACAGATACGCAGTATTTT. Protein: CASTSSGSTDTQYF.

This chain joins TRBV4-1 and TRBJ1-5, with D hard to call. Germline-derived CDR1 and CDR2 are MGHRA and YSYEKL. V was trimmed by 4 bases and J by 3 bases, leaving 13 bases between them. The CDR3 has 15 residues. The CDR3 sequence is CASSLREGYNQPQHF. For the CDR3, the DNA is TGCGCCAGCAGCCTCCGAGAGGGATACAATCAGCCCCAGCATTTT.

The V call is TRBV7-9, the J call TRBJ2-2; D is unclear. Trimming left V 3 bases short and J 2 bases short, with 7 bases between. The germline CDR1 and CDR2 sequences are SEHNR and FQNEAQ (reference sequence). The CDR3 spans 14 residues. The DNA for the CDR3 is TGTGCCAGCAGCTTTCCTACTAACACCGGGGAGCTGTTTTTT. Amino acid sequence: CASSFPTNTGELFF.

V and J are TRBV7-9 and TRBJ1-1, with a tentative D call TRBD1 (6 bases). The CDR3 covers 14 residues. Between the trimmed V and J ends, which lost 5 bases and 5 bases, there was a span of 15 bases. Germline values: CDR1 SEHNR, CDR2 FQNEAQ (reference sequence). CDR3 amino acids: CASSSGQRRTEAFF. The DNA of the CDR3 is TGTGCCAGCAGCAGTGGACAGAGGAGGACTGAAGCTTTCTTT.

This clone was recorded once. The junction shows a germline mismatch at one end, possibly a read error. The gene calls are TRBV2 and TRBJ2-5, with 13 bases that match TRBD2. This CDR3 comprises 16 residues. CDR1 is SNHLY, CDR2 FYNNEI, per germline. CDR3 amino acids: CASSELLAGGEEAQYF. CDR3 sequence (DNA): TGTGCCAGCAGCGAACTACTAGCGGGGGGGGAAGAGGCCCAGTACTTC.

This chain joins TRBV5-6 and TRBJ2-7, with 11 bases fitting TRBD2. J lost 6 bases, V lost 0 bases, and 5 bases had no gene match. Germline V gene data show CDR1 as SGHDT and CDR2 as YYEEEE. The CDR3 has 15 amino acids. CDR3 DNA: TGTGCCAGCAGCTTGGGTAGCGGGGGGGCGGTCGAGCAGTACTTC. Its protein product is CASSLGSGGAVEQYF.

This sequence joins TRBV6-6 and TRBJ1-3; D remains ambiguous. The CDR3 loop spans 15 amino acids. Trimming left V 6 bases short and J 4 bases short, with 16 bases between. CDR1 and CDR2 (germline): MNHNY, SVGAGI (reference sequence). CDR3 sequence reads: CASRHPRESGNTIYF. In nucleotides, the CDR3 is TGTGCCAGCAGACACCCCCGGGAATCCGGAAACACCATATATTTT.

This clone has just a few counts. The V and J genes are TRBV11-2 and TRBJ1-2; TRBD1 might be the D (5 bases). CDR1 and CDR2 (germline): SGHAT, FQNNGV. V lost 0 bases and J 7 bases, leaving 12 bases between the germline ends. The CDR3 has 14 residues. CDR3 residues: CASSLERTLCGYTF. Here the CDR3 DNA reads TGTGCCAGCAGCTTAGAGAGGACATTGTGTGGCTACACCTTC.

J is TRBJ1-1 and V is TRBV6-1, with D perhaps matching TRBD1 (5 bases). Trimming left V 7 bases short and J 3 bases short, with 18 bases between. There are 15 residues in the CDR3. Germline V lookup: CDR1 MNHNS, CDR2 SASEGT. The CDR3 reads CASMGPLGGYTEAFF. The CDR3 region has the DNA TGTGCCAGCATGGGACCGCTGGGGGGGTACACTGAAGCTTTCTTT.

The V gene is TRBV19, the J gene TRBJ2-5; 7 bases line up with TRBD2. Unmatched junction bases numbered 8, after V lost 5 bases and J lost 5 bases. Germline V CDR1 and CDR2: LNHDA, SQIVND (reference sequence). The CDR3 runs to 14 residues. CDR3 sequence reads: CASSLGEGGETQYF. Here the CDR3 DNA reads TGTGCCAGTAGTCTAGGGGAGGGCGGTGAGACCCAGTACTTC.

This clone showed up just once. V is TRBV25-1 and J is TRBJ2-1; 9 bases line up with TRBD1. The length of the CDR3 is 17 residues. The V gene's germline CDR1 is MGHDK and CDR2 SYGVNS. V gave up 4 bases and J gave up 2 bases; unmatched junction bases: 9. The CDR3 DNA reads as TGTGCCAGCAGTGCCCATTGGGACAGGGCAACCTACAATGAGCAGTTCTTC. This gives the protein CASSAHWDRATYNEQFF.

Details on this clone: The junction differs from germline at one of its ends, possibly a read error. The V call is TRBV15, the J call TRBJ2-5; tentative D call: TRBD2 (6 bases). Germline CDR1 LNHNV, CDR2 YYDKDF (reference sequence). This CDR3 spans 14 amino acids. The CDR3 protein is CATSRPARRETQHF. The CDR3 nucleotides are TGTGCCACCAGCAGACCGGCCCGACGGGAGACCCAGCACTTC.

This rearrangement joins TRBV4-2 to TRBJ2-5; D call uncertain. Between the trimmed V and J ends, which lost 3 bases and 4 bases, there was a span of 15 bases. The CDR3 spans 15 residues. Germline assignment: CDR1 LGHNA and CDR2 YNFKEQ. For the CDR3, the DNA is TGTGCCAGCAGCCACGAAGCGCTCGCGCTAGAGACCCAGTACTTC. Its translation is CASSHEALALETQYF.